The sequence of this T cell receptor (beta chain) was determined in a study of shared clonotypes between healthy human individuals. Study-level findings and limits: Memory subsets had estimated richness that was generally smaller than that of naive subsets. Shared clonotypes across all four donors exceeded non-shared ones in generation probability.

Naive CD8 isolation took CD45RO-negative cells positively selected for CCR7 and excluded terminally differentiated effector memory CD45RA+ cells. The CDR3 sequence is 15 residues long. Germline V CDR1 and CDR2: MNHNY, SVGAGI (reference sequence). Worth noting for this clone: Its antigen is not known. The junction shows a germline mismatch at one end, possibly a read error.

Produced via immunoSEQ multiplex PCR; TCRdb's table is partial and in-frame only. The sample shows hundreds of thousands of clones, roughly 98% of them seen only once. Input material: naive CD8+ T cells sorted from blood. This sequence was found in a man aged 25 to 40 in good health. The chain is built from TRBV6-6 and TRBJ1-5, with D unresolved. The CDR3 protein is CASSYLDYSNQPQHF. DNA for the CDR3: TGTGCCAGCAGTTACCTGGATTATAGCAATCAGCCTCAGCATTTT.